This T cell receptor beta chain derives from a study of blood T cells in healthy people across ages. Next came a second PCR, run for about 7 to 12 cycles, which used a sample-barcoded 5' primer along with a J-beta primer mix. MiXCR, run by TCRdb on the 5' RACE reads, gives a single entry per CDR3 protein. The sample lists roughly 1,100,000 distinct CDR3 sequences, 20% to 25% seen once, with about 0.69% in the top ten. These data were likewise used in another study, on T cells of mothers and their children.

Source material: blood. The clonotype was recovered from a girl aged 2-10 years in good health.

The chain's CDR3 is CASSLITYTEAFF. DNA of the CDR3: TGTGCCAGCAGCTTAATAACGTACACTGAAGCTTTCTTT. The chain employs TRBV7-2 and TRBJ1-1; D is uncertain. V was pared by 2 bases and J by 3 bases, with 7 bases between. Germline CDR1 and CDR2: SGHTA and FQGNSA. This CDR3 comprises 13 residues.